The T cell receptor (beta chain) under discussion was sequenced for a study of blood T cell repertoires in COVID-19. On the study more broadly: COVID-19 samples collected from the United States, Italy and Spain covered acute and convalescent phases. From T cells, B-cell-depleted T cells, or PBMCs came the material, which was cDNA or gDNA.

This clone occurred once. The authors' processing: Quantification of nucleated cells was approximated via reference gene primer amplification. Here immunoSEQ multiplex PCR was the method, and the copy in TCRdb shows in-frame clones only, minus some. The DNA was the basis for D and trimming; V, J and clone size are from that table. This sample has about 160,000 clones, with more than 75% found just once. Sequencing input: peripheral blood. The sequence came from a man aged 40-49 years with acute or convalescent COVID-19.

The CDR3 region is CASSPQGTGELFF. For the CDR3, the DNA is TGTGCCAGCAGTCCCCAGGGCACCGGGGAGCTGTTTTTT. The chain joins TRBV6-2 or TRBV6-3 to TRBJ2-2; tentative D call: TRBD1 (5 bases). Per the germline V gene, CDR1 is MNHEY and CDR2 is SVGEGT. The germline V and J ends were trimmed by 5 bases and 4 bases, with 8 bases remaining between them. This CDR3 spans 13 amino acids.